Following are 12 T cell receptor beta chains from one sample sequenced in a study of blood T cell repertoires in COVID-19. Using immunoSEQ multiplex PCR, the repertoire was profiled, and TCRdb retains in-frame clones only, with some absent. The profile shows 13,000 to 15,000 clones, roughly nine tenths of them singletons. Material for sequencing was peripheral blood. The receptors shown here come from a man between 45 and 60 years old with active COVID-19.

The chain recombines TRBV4-3 with TRBJ1-1; TRBD1 is a possible D gene (5 bases). From germline, CDR1 is LGHNA and CDR2 YSLEER. Between the trimmed V and J ends, which lost 4 bases and 1 base, there was a span of 10 bases. The CDR3 runs to 14 residues. The CDR3 DNA is TGCGCCAGCAGCCCAACTCAGGGGAACACTGAAGCTTTCTTT. Encoded protein: CASSPTQGNTEAFF.

The chain recombines TRBV6-1 with TRBJ1-2; D perhaps matches TRBD1 (6 bases). The CDR3 runs to 16 residues. Germline-derived CDR1 and CDR2 are MNHNS and SASEGT. Trimming left V 4 bases short and J 1 base short, with 16 bases between. The CDR3 DNA is TGTGCCAGCAGTGGCACCAGGACAGCCCTTAACTATGGCTACACCTTC. This encodes CASSGTRTALNYGYTF.

The genes are TRBV21-1 and TRBJ2-7; the table's D call TRBD2 went unverified against the DNA. TRBV21-1 is a recognized pseudogene. The CDR3 consists of 14 residues. CDR3 in amino acids: CASSSSDGGTEQYF. As DNA, the CDR3 is TGTGCCAGCAGCTCCTCGGACGGGGGGACCGAGCAGTACTTC.

V is TRBV18 and J is TRBJ2-1, with 7 bases lining up with TRBD1. The CDR3 totals 14 residues. V gave up 4 bases and J gave up 6 bases; unmatched junction bases: 6. The germline CDR1 and CDR2 sequences are KGHSH and LQKENI. This CDR3 is CASSRGQQPNEQFF. In DNA form, the CDR3 reads TGTGCCAGCTCACGGGGACAGCAGCCCAATGAGCAGTTCTTC.

This chain links TRBV5-1 with TRBJ2-3; 7 bases agree with TRBD2. Germline CDR1 is SGHRS and CDR2 is YFSETQ. The CDR3 covers 18 residues. Trimming at V came to 0 bases and at J to 2 bases, leaving 12 bases not matched to a gene. In DNA, the CDR3 is TGCGCCAGCAGCTTGGGGGCCGTGACTAGCTATTTCACAGATACGCAGTATTTT. Its translation is CASSLGAVTSYFTDTQYF.

Only one count was recorded for this clone. V gene TRBV25-1 combines with J gene TRBJ2-5, with D uncertain. V lost 5 bases and J 4 bases, leaving 5 bases between the germline ends. The germline gives CDR1 MGHDK, CDR2 SYGVNS. The CDR3 is made up of 11 amino acids. The CDR3 nucleotides read TGTGCCAGCAGTCCTCGAGAGACCCAGTACTTC. This sequence encodes CASSPRETQYF.

This clone showed up just a few times. The rearrangement joins TRBV28 to TRBJ1-1; D perhaps matches TRBD1 (6 bases). The CDR3 runs to 14 residues. Trimming stripped 1 base from V and 4 bases from J, with 10 bases between. Germline V CDR1 and CDR2: MDHEN, SYDVKM. The CDR3 spells CASSLYRVGTEAFF. Written as DNA, the CDR3 is TGTGCCAGCAGTTTATACAGGGTTGGCACTGAAGCTTTCTTT. The full variable domain, completed using reference TRBV28 and TRBJ1-1, is DVKVTQSSRYLVKRTGEKVFLECVQDMDHENMFWYRQDPGLGLRLIYFSYDVKMKEKGDIPEGYSVSREKKERFSLILESASTNQTSMYLCASSLYRVGTEAFFGQGTRLTVV.

The gene calls are TRBV13 and TRBJ2-5; D unresolved. Germline CDR1 is PRHDT and CDR2 is FYEKMQ (reference sequence). The V and J ends lost 3 bases and 4 bases respectively, with 9 bases between them. There are 13 residues in the CDR3. CDR3 coding DNA: TGTGCCAGCAGCTTGGGCCCCGGAGAGACCCAGTACTTC. It encodes CASSLGPGETQYF.

This rearrangement joins TRBV6-2 or TRBV6-3 to TRBJ2-2, with TRBD1 matching 8 bases. V shed 3 bases, J shed 2 bases, and the junction held 8 bases outside the gene matches. Germline assignment: CDR1 MNHEY and CDR2 SVGEGT. The CDR3 contains 17 residues. The CDR3, as DNA: TGTGCCAGCAGTTATGCCCCGACAGGGGCAAACACCGGGGAGCTGTTTTTT. The encoded protein is CASSYAPTGANTGELFF.

This chain joins TRBV7-6 and TRBJ1-1; D perhaps matches TRBD1 (6 bases). The CDR3 consists of 17 residues. The V end was cut by 0 bases, the J end by 2 bases, with 16 bases between. Per the germline V gene, CDR1 is SGHVS and CDR2 is FNYEAQ. This CDR3 is CASSLAVFTGSNTEAFF. The DNA of the CDR3 is TGTGCCAGCAGCTTAGCGGTATTTACAGGGTCCAACACTGAAGCTTTCTTT.

The chain combines TRBV19 with TRBJ1-2; no reliable D call. The V and J ends lost 6 bases and 6 bases respectively, with 8 bases between them. The CDR3 sequence is 11 residues long. Germline V lookup: CDR1 LNHDA, CDR2 SQIVND (reference sequence). The CDR3 region is CASREADGYTF. The CDR3 DNA follows: TGTGCCAGTAGAGAGGCCGATGGCTACACCTTC.

This chain links TRBV6-5 with TRBJ2-5, with D perhaps matching TRBD2 (6 bases). The CDR3 has 15 amino acids. Germline V gives CDR1 MNHEY, CDR2 SVGAGI. V was clipped by 5 bases and J by 4 bases, with 17 bases between them. The CDR3 coding sequence is TGTGCCAGCAGTCCCCTAGCGATTGAGGTAGAGACCCAGTACTTC. Amino acids: CASSPLAIEVETQYF.